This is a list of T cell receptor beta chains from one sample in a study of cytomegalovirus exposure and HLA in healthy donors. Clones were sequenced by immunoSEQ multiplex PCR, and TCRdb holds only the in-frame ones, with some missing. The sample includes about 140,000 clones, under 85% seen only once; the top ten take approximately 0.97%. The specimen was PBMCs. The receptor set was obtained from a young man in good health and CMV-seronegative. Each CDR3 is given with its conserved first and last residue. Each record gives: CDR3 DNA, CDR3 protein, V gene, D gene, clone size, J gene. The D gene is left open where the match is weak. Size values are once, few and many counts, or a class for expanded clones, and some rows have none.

CDR3 DNA: TGTGCCACCAGTGAGGGGGTCCAAGAGACCCAGTACTTC
CDR3 protein: CATSEGVQETQYF
V gene: TRBV15
D gene: .
clone size: few
J gene: TRBJ2-5

CDR3 DNA: TGCGCCAGCAGCCAAGATTGGACAGGGGGCTTCACCGGGGAGCTGTTTTTT
CDR3 protein: CASSQDWTGGFTGELFF
V gene: TRBV4-3
D gene: TRBD1
clone size: few
J gene: TRBJ2-2

CDR3 DNA: TGTGCCAGCAGTCGAACGCGGTCGTGGGGCTACACCTTC
CDR3 protein: CASSRTRSWGYTF
V gene: TRBV6-5
D gene: .
clone size: .
J gene: TRBJ1-2

CDR3 DNA: TGTGCCAGCAGCTTAGGCAGGGGTGGCAATCAGCCCCAGCATTTT
CDR3 protein: CASSLGRGGNQPQHF
V gene: TRBV7-6
D gene: .
clone size: .
J gene: TRBJ1-5

CDR3 DNA: TGTGCCAGCAGCTACAGGGACGAGCAGTACTTC
CDR3 protein: CASSYRDEQYF
V gene: TRBV7-2
D gene: .
clone size: .
J gene: TRBJ2-7

CDR3 DNA: TGTGCCTGGGCCGGGGGTGAGCAGTTCTTC
CDR3 protein: CAWAGGEQFF
V gene: TRBV30
D gene: .
clone size: .
J gene: TRBJ2-1

CDR3 DNA: TGTGCCAGCAGCCAGAGGGACAGGGGCACTGAAGCTTTCTTT
CDR3 protein: CASSQRDRGTEAFF
V gene: TRBV14
D gene: TRBD1
clone size: few
J gene: TRBJ1-1

CDR3 DNA: TGTGCCAGCAGCTTGGGAAGGGGGTTCAGCAATGAGCAGTTCTTC
CDR3 protein: CASSLGRGFSNEQFF
V gene: TRBV7-6
D gene: .
clone size: .
J gene: TRBJ2-1

CDR3 DNA: TGTGCCAGCAGTGAAACGGAAGGGGCGAACACTGAAGCTTTCTTT
CDR3 protein: CASSETEGANTEAFF
V gene: TRBV6-1
D gene: .
clone size: .
J gene: TRBJ1-1

CDR3 DNA: TGTGCTAGTGGTTTCTGGGACAGGCTGAGCTCTGGAAACACCATATATTTT
CDR3 protein: CASGFWDRLSSGNTIYF
V gene: TRBV12-5
D gene: TRBD1
clone size: .
J gene: TRBJ1-3

CDR3 DNA: TGTGCCAGCAGCTTATTGGGGGCGATATCTGACGAGCAGTACTTC
CDR3 protein: CASSLLGAISDEQYF
V gene: TRBV11-2
D gene: .
clone size: .
J gene: TRBJ2-7

CDR3 DNA: TGTGCCAGCAGCTCCGCGGCGGGGACTAGCGGAGATACGCAGTATTTT
CDR3 protein: CASSSAAGTSGDTQYF
V gene: TRBV5-5
D gene: TRBD2
clone size: once
J gene: TRBJ2-3

CDR3 DNA: TGTGCCAGCAGTGAAAGGGCAGGGGAACAGCCCCAGCATTTT
CDR3 protein: CASSERAGEQPQHF
V gene: TRBV2
D gene: .
clone size: .
J gene: TRBJ1-5

CDR3 DNA: TGTGCCAGCAGTTACTCCACAGGGTTTGGCGAGCAGTACTTC
CDR3 protein: CASSYSTGFGEQYF
V gene: TRBV6-5
D gene: .
clone size: .
J gene: TRBJ2-7

CDR3 DNA: TGTGCCAGCAGCCGGGACAGGGGGTCGGACGAGCAGTACTTC
CDR3 protein: CASSRDRGSDEQYF
V gene: TRBV5-4
D gene: TRBD1
clone size: .
J gene: TRBJ2-7

CDR3 DNA: TGTGCCAGCAGGGGGGGGACTCAAGAGACCCAGTACTTC
CDR3 protein: CASRGGTQETQYF
V gene: TRBV2
D gene: TRBD2
clone size: .
J gene: TRBJ2-5

CDR3 DNA: TGTGCCAGCAGTGACGCGGCAGGGGGCATGAACACTGAAGCTTTCTTT
CDR3 protein: CASSDAAGGMNTEAFF
V gene: TRBV2
D gene: TRBD1
clone size: .
J gene: TRBJ1-1

CDR3 DNA: TGTGCCAGCAGCCAATCGACACATGGCTACACCTTC
CDR3 protein: CASSQSTHGYTF
V gene: TRBV14
D gene: .
clone size: .
J gene: TRBJ1-2

CDR3 DNA: TGTGCCAGCAGCCCCCGGGGGGGCCTCACAGATACGCAGTATTTT
CDR3 protein: CASSPRGGLTDTQYF
V gene: TRBV6-1
D gene: TRBD2
clone size: few
J gene: TRBJ2-3

CDR3 DNA: TGTGCCAGCAGCCCACTCTCGGGGGGGCGGACTGAAGCTTTCTTT
CDR3 protein: CASSPLSGGRTEAFF
V gene: TRBV14
D gene: .
clone size: .
J gene: TRBJ1-1

CDR3 DNA: TGTGCCAGCAGCCCCCTAGGAGTCAGGAACACTGAAGCTTTCTTT
CDR3 protein: CASSPLGVRNTEAFF
V gene: TRBV7-8
D gene: .
clone size: once
J gene: TRBJ1-1

CDR3 DNA: TGCGCCAGCAGGACAGGGGGTAGCACAGATACGCAGTATTTT
CDR3 protein: CASRTGGSTDTQYF
V gene: TRBV5-1
D gene: TRBD1
clone size: .
J gene: TRBJ2-3

CDR3 DNA: TGTGCCAGCAGCCAAGCGAGCCTCTCTGGAAACACCATATATTTT
CDR3 protein: CASSQASLSGNTIYF
V gene: TRBV14
D gene: .
clone size: .
J gene: TRBJ1-3

CDR3 DNA: TGTGCCAGTAGTGGGACAGGGGGAAGACGATCACCCCTCCACTTT
CDR3 protein: CASSGTGGRRSPLHF
V gene: TRBV19
D gene: TRBD1
clone size: once
J gene: TRBJ1-6

CDR3 DNA: TGTGCCAGCAGTCGTGGACAGGCCTTTGTGGAGACCCAGTACTTC
CDR3 protein: CASSRGQAFVETQYF
V gene: TRBV7-9
D gene: TRBD1
clone size: .
J gene: TRBJ2-5

CDR3 DNA: TGTGCCAGCAGCTTACAAACGGTGAGGGACGAGCAGTACTTC
CDR3 protein: CASSLQTVRDEQYF
V gene: TRBV7-9
D gene: .
clone size: .
J gene: TRBJ2-7